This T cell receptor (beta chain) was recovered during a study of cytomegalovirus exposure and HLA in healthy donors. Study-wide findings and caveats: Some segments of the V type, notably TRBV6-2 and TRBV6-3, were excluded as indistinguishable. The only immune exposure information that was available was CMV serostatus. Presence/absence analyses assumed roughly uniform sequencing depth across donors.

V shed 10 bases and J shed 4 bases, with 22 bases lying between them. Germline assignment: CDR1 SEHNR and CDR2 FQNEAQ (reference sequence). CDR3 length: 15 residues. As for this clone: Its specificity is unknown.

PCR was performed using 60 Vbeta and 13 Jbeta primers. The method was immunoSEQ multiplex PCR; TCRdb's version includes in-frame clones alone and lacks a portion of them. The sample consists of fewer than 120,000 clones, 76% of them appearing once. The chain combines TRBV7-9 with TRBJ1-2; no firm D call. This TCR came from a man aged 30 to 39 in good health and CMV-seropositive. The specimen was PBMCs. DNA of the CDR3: TGTGCCACCTACTTAGATACCAAGGAGGGCTATGGCTACACCTTC. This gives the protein CATYLDTKEGYGYTF. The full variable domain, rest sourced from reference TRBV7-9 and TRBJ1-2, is DTGVSQNPRHKITKRGQNVTFRCDPISEHNRLYWYRQTLGQGPEFLTYFQNEAQLEKSRLLSDRFSAERPKGSFSTLEIQRTEQGDSAMYLCATYLDTKEGYGYTFGSGTRLTVV.